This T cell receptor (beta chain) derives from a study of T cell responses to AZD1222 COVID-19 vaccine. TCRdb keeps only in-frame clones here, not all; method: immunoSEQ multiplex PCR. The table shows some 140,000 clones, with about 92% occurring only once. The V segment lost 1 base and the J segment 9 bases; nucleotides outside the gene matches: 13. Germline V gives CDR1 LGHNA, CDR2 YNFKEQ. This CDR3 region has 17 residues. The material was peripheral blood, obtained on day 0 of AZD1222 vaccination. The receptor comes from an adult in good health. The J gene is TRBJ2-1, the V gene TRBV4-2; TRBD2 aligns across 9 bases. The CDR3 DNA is TGTGCCAGCAGCCAAGGAACTAGCGGGTCCCTCAGGGGTGAGCAGTTCTTC. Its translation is CASSQGTSGSLRGEQFF.